This T cell receptor beta chain is drawn from a study of metastatic and nonmetastatic thyroid tumors. This clone was detected only a few times. Its antigen is unknown. Sequence at one end of the junction differs from germline and may be a read error. The CDR3 has 14 amino acids. Germline V gene sequence: CDR1 SGHKS, CDR2 YYEKEE (reference sequence). TCRdb used MiXCR to call clones anew from the PCR reads. The sample records tens of thousands of clones, about a sixth being singletons. General study findings and limits: Patients with malignant thyroid tumors reportedly had significantly higher TCR beta diversity than those with benign nodules, in blood and tumor.

Until they underwent thyroid surgery, no patient had received any treatment. Sequencing was carried out using tumor tissue. The chain is built from TRBV5-5 and TRBJ1-1; D not resolved. This TCR derives from a female donor with papillary thyroid cancer or a benign thyroid nodule (not recorded which). Some clones in this sample may be carry-over from other donors' samples. Here the CDR3 DNA reads TGTGCCGGCAGAAAGTACGATCCCTCCTGGGGAGCTTTCTTT. Amino acids: CAGRKYDPSWGAFF.